The T cell receptor beta chain under discussion was sequenced for a study of blood T cell repertoires in COVID-19. As for the study in general: T cells, B-cell-depleted T cells, or PBMCs supplied cDNA or gDNA.

V was cut by 5 bases and J by 4 bases, with 15 bases left in between. The CDR3 totals 14 residues. CDR1 is SGDLS, CDR2 YYNGEE, per germline. As originally analysed: Nucleated cell number was recorded as an estimate derived from reference gene primer amplification. Sequenced by immunoSEQ multiplex PCR; TCRdb stores in-frame clones only, minus some. The V and J calls and clone size are taken from that table; D and trimming were inferred from the DNA. This table has approximately 210,000 clones, 83% appearing once. The J gene is TRBJ1-1, the V gene TRBV9; perhaps TRBD1 as D (5 bases). The clonotype originates from a middle-aged woman with active or convalescent COVID-19. Sequencing used peripheral blood. The CDR3 sequence is CASRRDAGSTEAFF. The CDR3 nucleotides are TGTGCCAGCAGACGGGACGCGGGGAGCACTGAAGCTTTCTTT.